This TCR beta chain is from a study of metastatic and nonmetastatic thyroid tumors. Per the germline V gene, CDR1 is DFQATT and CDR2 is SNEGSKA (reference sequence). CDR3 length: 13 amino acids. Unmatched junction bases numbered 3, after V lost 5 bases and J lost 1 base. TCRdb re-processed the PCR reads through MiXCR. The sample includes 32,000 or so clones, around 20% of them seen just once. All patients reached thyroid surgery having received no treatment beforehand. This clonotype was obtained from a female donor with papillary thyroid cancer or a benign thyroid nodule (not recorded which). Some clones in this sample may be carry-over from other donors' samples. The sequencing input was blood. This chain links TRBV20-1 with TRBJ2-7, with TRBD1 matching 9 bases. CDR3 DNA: TGCAGTGCTCTCGGACAGGGGTCCTACGAGCAGTACTTC. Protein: CSALGQGSYEQYF.